This T cell receptor beta chain was found in a study of T-cell reconstitution after alpha-beta-depleted transplantation in children. Whole-study results and caveats: T-cell numbers and diversity one year post-transplant derived largely from freshly generated T cells.

The authors prepared the TCRbeta library with unique molecular identifiers. MiXCR, run by TCRdb on the PCR reads, gives a single entry per CDR3 protein. The sample holds hundreds of thousands of distinct CDR3 sequences, around 13% seen once. This clonotype was recorded many times. Its specificity is unknown. The TCR originated in a girl aged 2-9 years with congenital amegakaryocytic thrombocytopenia, due to receive a stem cell transplant. Sequences were derived from PBMCs, sampled before TCRalphabeta/CD19-depleted stem cell transplant.

CDR3 DNA sequence: TGTGCCAGCAGTCGTCGGAGCTCCTACAATGAGCAGTTCTTC. Its protein is CASSRRSSYNEQFF. The chain is built from TRBV12-3 or TRBV12-4 and TRBJ2-1; D not certain. The CDR3 is made up of 14 amino acids. V lost 5 bases to trimming and J lost 0 bases, with 8 bases between them.